The sequence of this T cell receptor beta chain was determined in a study of T cell clonotyping in hematopoietic cell transplantation. Study outcomes and limitations: Few recipient clonotypes overlapped donors; over 97% were de novo at given depth. Pathologically expanded recipient clonotypes increased progressively from day 30 to day 180 as diversity fell. Graft donor and pretransplant recipient Inverse Simpson Index values predicted broader posttransplant TCR diversity.

Assay: immunoSEQ multiplex PCR; the TCRdb copy retains only in-frame clones and omits some. Of 29,000 or so clones listed, over 65% were seen once; the top ten hold less than 7.5%. The CDR3 runs 14 residues. V lost 5 bases and J lost 8, with 15 bases in between. CDR1 is SGHNT and CDR2 is YENEEA in the germline V gene. With respect to this clone: Its antigen is undetermined.

Stated time point: recipient sample about 28 days before transplant, after cytoreduction. Recipient blood drawn about 28 days pretransplant and days 30, 100, 180 after. This clonotype was sampled from a woman aged 25-40 years with chronic myeloid leukemia. Some clones in this sample may be carry-over from other donors' samples. Here the sequenced sample was peripheral blood mononuclear cells, taken before stem cell transplant. The chain carries TRBV11-3 and TRBJ2-2; no clear D. The CDR3 is CASSPTTVVGELFF. For the CDR3, the DNA is TGTGCCAGCAGCCCTACCACGGTCGTAGGGGAGCTGTTTTTT.